The next 10 T cell receptor beta chains were all read from a single sample in a study of control samples from healthy donors and cancer patients. Measured with immunoSEQ multiplex PCR; TCRdb has only the in-frame clones, and not every one. The data contain some 120,000 clones, about 87% of them singletons. Material for sequencing was blood. The receptors come from a man between 60 and 75 years old in good health.

The V call is TRBV15, the J call TRBJ1-6, with D tentatively TRBD1 (5 bases). Deletions cut 1 base from V and 10 bases from J, with 11 bases between. The CDR3 loop spans 14 amino acids. Germline CDR1 reads LNHNV; CDR2 reads YYDKDF (reference sequence). This chain's CDR3 is CATSRAQGGSPLHF. The CDR3 bases are TGTGCCACCAGCAGAGCGCAGGGTGGCTCACCCCTCCACTTT.

This chain joins TRBV6-5 and TRBJ2-7, with TRBD1 matching over 8 bases. Germline V gene lookup returns CDR1 MNHEY and CDR2 SVGAGI. The CDR3 sequence is 15 residues long. V was clipped by 2 bases and J by 6 bases; unmatched bases: 9. The CDR3 coding sequence is TGTGCCAGCAGTTACGGCTGGACAGGGTCCGGCGAGCAGTACTTC. Protein sequence: CASSYGWTGSGEQYF.

The chain employs TRBV5-1 and TRBJ1-5, with unresolved D. This CDR3 spans 16 amino acids. With 2 bases removed from V and 5 bases from J, the gap between germline ends came to 17 bases. CDR1 and CDR2 from the germline V gene are SGHRS and YFSETQ. CDR3 in DNA: TGCGCCAGCAGCTTTTTTAGCCAACGAACCCATCAGCCCCAGCATTTT. It encodes CASSFFSQRTHQPQHF.

The gene calls are TRBV7-2 and TRBJ1-5; D is unresolved. The germline gives CDR1 SGHTA, CDR2 FQGNSA. The CDR3 totals 15 residues. V shed 4 bases and J shed 4 bases, with 14 bases lying between them. The CDR3 DNA reads as TGTGCCAGCAGCTCCGAGGGTACTTGGAATCAGCCCCAGCATTTT. The encoded protein is CASSSEGTWNQPQHF. The full variable domain, completed using reference TRBV7-2 and TRBJ1-5, is GAGVSQSPSNKVTEKGKDVELRCDPISGHTALYWYRQSLGQGLEFLIYFQGNSAPDKSGLPSDRFSAERTGGSVSTLTIQRTQQEDSAVYLCASSSEGTWNQPQHFGDGTRLSIL.

This chain joins TRBV12-3 or TRBV12-4 and TRBJ1-2, with a possible D match to TRBD1 (5 bases). Trimming left V 3 bases short and J 0 bases short, with 5 bases between. The CDR3 runs 13 residues. The DNA of the CDR3 is TGTGCCAGCAGTTTGGGGGCTAACTATGGCTACACCTTC. The encoded protein is CASSLGANYGYTF.

This clone has a handful of counts. This chain uses TRBV15 with TRBJ2-1; D unclear. This CDR3 has 14 residues. Between the trimmed V and J ends, which lost 4 bases and 1 base, there was a span of 8 bases. Germline V gene lookup returns CDR1 LNHNV and CDR2 YYDKDF (reference sequence). The CDR3 loop is CATSIPSSYNEQFF. Written as DNA, the CDR3 is TGTGCCACCAGCATCCCCAGTTCCTACAATGAGCAGTTCTTC.

The chain uses TRBV4-3 and TRBJ1-3; a possible D gene is TRBD1 (5 bases). The CDR3 is made up of 14 amino acids. Germline CDR1 LGHNA, CDR2 YSLEER. The V gene lost 0 bases and the J gene lost 8 bases, with 11 bases spanning the gap. CDR3 loop: CASSQESGTDTIYF. For the CDR3, the DNA is TGCGCCAGCAGCCAAGAATCAGGGACGGACACCATATATTTT.

The chain employs TRBV6-5 and TRBJ1-6; no clear D. Germline CDR1 MNHEY, CDR2 SVGAGI. The V and J ends lost 0 bases and 7 bases respectively, with 10 bases between them. The CDR3 spans 15 residues. The CDR3 sequence is CASSYSREGNSPLHF. The CDR3 DNA is TGTGCCAGCAGTTACTCTAGAGAGGGCAATTCACCCCTCCACTTT.

V usage is TRBV27 and J usage is TRBJ2-7; D unclear. From germline, CDR1 is MNHEY and CDR2 SMNVEV (reference sequence). This CDR3 spans 11 amino acids. V shed 5 bases and J shed 2 bases, with 4 bases lying between them. CDR3 loop: CASSPTYEQYF. The CDR3 DNA is TGTGCCAGCAGTCCCACCTACGAGCAGTACTTC.

V and J are TRBV3-1 (or the pseudogene TRBV3-2) and TRBJ2-5, with D perhaps matching TRBD1 (6 bases). The CDR3 runs to 15 residues. CDR1 and CDR2 (germline): LGHDT, YNNKEL (reference sequence). The V end lost 0 bases, the J end lost 6 bases, and 14 bases lay between the germline ends. The CDR3 coding sequence is TGTGCCAGCAGCCAAGACGGACAGCCACCTAAGACCCAGTACTTC. This gives the protein CASSQDGQPPKTQYF.